Listed below are T cell receptor beta chains from one sample, sequenced in a study of T cells in Graves' hyperthyroidism and ophthalmopathy. TCRdb redid the calling of the multiplex PCR reads with MiXCR, one entry per CDR3 protein. The sample lists approximately 570,000 distinct CDR3 sequences; less than 20% were seen once. The sample taken for sequencing was blood. These receptors were taken from a man aged 35 to 55 with Graves' ophthalmopathy. CDR3s include the opening cysteine and the closing phenylalanine or tryptophan. The D gene is left open where the match is weak. Clone size, where shown, is once, few, many, or a class for clones that have expanded.

14	TRBJ1-1	.	.	TRBV13	CASRYKRGGTEAFF	TGTGCCAGCAGATATAAAAGGGGGGGCACTGAAGCTTTCTTT
14	TRBJ1-1	.	few	TRBV5-5	CASSPGGRHTEAFF	TGTGCCAGCAGCCCGGGGGGGCGGCACACTGAAGCTTTCTTT
15	TRBJ2-1	TRBD1	.	TRBV5-8	CASSSTGTGGNEQFF	TGTGCCAGCAGCTCCACCGGGACAGGCGGCAATGAGCAGTTCTTC
16	TRBJ2-5	TRBD1	few	TRBV12-3/TRBV12-4	CASRRTGAPWGETQYF	TGTGCCAGCAGACGGACAGGGGCCCCCTGGGGGGAGACCCAGTACTTC
16	TRBJ1-4	TRBD1	few	TRBV4-1	CASSQFPGQANEKLFF	TGCGCCAGCAGCCAGTTTCCGGGACAGGCCAATGAAAAACTGTTTTTT
14	TRBJ1-2	.	few	TRBV6-1	CASREGRTNYGYTF	TGTGCCAGCAGGGAGGGACGGACTAACTATGGCTACACCTTC
15	TRBJ1-4	TRBD1	many	TRBV3-1	CASSQTTGADEKLFF	TGTGCCAGCAGCCAGACGACAGGGGCAGATGAAAAACTGTTTTTT
15	TRBJ1-2	TRBD1	many	TRBV18	CASSSTGRDEGGYTF	TGTGCCAGCTCATCGACAGGGCGCGACGAGGGAGGCTACACCTTC
15	TRBJ1-2	TRBD1	few	TRBV20-1	CSARDLGRGTYGYTF	TGCAGTGCTAGAGATCTGGGCAGGGGGACGTATGGCTACACCTTC
15	TRBJ1-6	.	.	TRBV6-5	CASSYSAGGDSPLHF	TGTGCCAGCAGTTACTCGGCCGGGGGAGATTCACCCCTCCACTTT
16	TRBJ1-1	.	many	TRBV30	CAWSALGVTRNTEAFF	TGTGCCTGGAGTGCCTTGGGGGTGACCCGGAACACTGAAGCTTTCTTT
13	TRBJ2-1	.	many	TRBV2	CASSVGANNEQFF	TGTGCCAGCAGTGTGGGAGCGAACAATGAGCAGTTCTTC
18	TRBJ2-1	.	many	TRBV7-9	CASSLGALGAVSYNEQFF	TGTGCCAGCAGCTTAGGGGCCCTGGGGGCGGTCTCCTACAATGAGCAGTTCTTC
13	TRBJ1-2	.	.	TRBV5-6	CASSYQELDGYTF	TGTGCCAGCAGCTATCAAGAATTGGATGGCTACACCTTC
16	TRBJ2-1	TRBD2	.	TRBV7-9	CASSPPGLVNYNEQFF	TGTGCCAGCAGTCCGCCGGGACTAGTTAATTACAATGAGCAGTTCTTC
14	TRBJ1-2	.	few	TRBV29-1	CSVATGYGGYGYTF	TGCAGCGTTGCCACAGGCTACGGAGGCTATGGCTACACCTTC
13	TRBJ2-5	TRBD1	.	TRBV30	CASWTGHQETQYF	TGTGCCTCATGGACAGGCCACCAAGAGACCCAGTACTTC
16	TRBJ1-2	.	many	TRBV11-2	CASSLERAVPNYGYTF	TGTGCCAGCAGCTTAGAGAGGGCAGTCCCTAACTATGGCTACACCTTC
15	TRBJ1-1	.	.	TRBV4-2	CASSQEPGGGTEAFF	TGTGCCAGCAGCCAAGAACCCGGGGGAGGAACTGAAGCTTTCTTT
16	TRBJ2-7	TRBD2	many	TRBV20-1	CSASRLAGGGYGEQYF	TGCAGTGCTAGCCGACTAGCGGGAGGAGGTTATGGTGAGCAGTACTTC
15	TRBJ1-1	.	few	TRBV6-2/TRBV6-3	CASSYSDPGGTEAFF	TGTGCCAGCAGTTACTCGGACCCCGGCGGCACTGAAGCTTTCTTT
16	TRBJ2-5	TRBD2	few	TRBV3-1	CASSHPLTSREETQYF	TGTGCCAGCAGCCACCCCCTGACTAGCCGTGAGGAGACCCAGTACTTC
13	TRBJ2-7	TRBD2	.	TRBV29-1	CSAKLAGVGEQYF	TGCAGCGCTAAACTAGCGGGGGTGGGCGAGCAGTACTTC
19	TRBJ2-7	TRBD1	many	TRBV7-9	CASSSPGGAVNFSSYEQYF	TGTGCCAGCAGCTCCCCAGGGGGCGCAGTCAACTTCAGCTCCTACGAGCAGTACTTC
15	TRBJ2-1	TRBD1	.	TRBV9	CASSNLEGADNEQFF	TGTGCCAGCAGCAACCTCGAGGGGGCCGACAATGAGCAGTTCTTC
14	TRBJ2-2	TRBD2	.	TRBV5-1	CASSVSGRSGELFF	TGCGCCAGCAGCGTCAGCGGGAGAAGTGGGGAGCTGTTTTTT
17	TRBJ1-6	.	many	TRBV11-2	CASSLGWAARSNSPLHF	TGTGCCAGCAGCTTAGGGTGGGCAGCCAGGAGTAATTCACCCCTCCACTTT
14	TRBJ2-3	TRBD2	few	TRBV20-1	CSVSGLAVTDTQYF	TGCAGTGTTTCGGGACTAGCGGTCACAGATACGCAGTATTTT
14	TRBJ2-7	TRBD1	many	TRBV11-2	CASSSGQGHYEQYF	TGTGCCAGCAGCTCGGGACAGGGGCACTACGAGCAGTACTTC
14	TRBJ2-4	TRBD2	.	TRBV10-3	CAISPRGGSNIQYF	TGTGCCATCAGCCCCCGGGGGGGGTCAAACATTCAGTACTTC
18	TRBJ2-5	TRBD2	.	TRBV3-1	CASSQDPSGGRAQETQYF	TGTGCCAGCAGCCAAGACCCTTCTGGCGGGAGGGCCCAAGAGACCCAGTACTTC
16	TRBJ2-3	TRBD1	few	TRBV10-3	CAISERTGKSTDTQYF	TGTGCCATCAGTGAGAGGACAGGGAAAAGCACAGATACGCAGTATTTT
15	TRBJ2-7	.	few	TRBV19	CASRARRDGSYEQYF	TGTGCCAGTAGAGCCCGACGGGACGGCTCCTACGAGCAGTACTTC
14	TRBJ1-1	.	many	TRBV2	CASSDWQKNTEAFF	TGTGCCAGCAGTGATTGGCAGAAGAACACTGAAGCTTTCTTT
13	TRBJ2-3	.	many	TRBV30	CALSGGSTDTQYF	TGTGCCCTCAGCGGCGGGTCCACAGATACGCAGTATTTT
11	TRBJ1-5	.	many	TRBV30	CAWSTVGPQHF	TGTGCCTGGAGTACTGTAGGGCCCCAGCATTTT
13	TRBJ1-5	TRBD1	few	TRBV20-1	CSAEGQGFQPQHF	TGCAGTGCTGAGGGACAGGGTTTTCAGCCCCAGCATTTT
12	TRBJ2-1	.	many	TRBV5-1	CASSLGGYEQFF	TGTGCCAGCAGTTTAGGGGGTTATGAGCAGTTCTTC
14	TRBJ1-2	TRBD1	.	TRBV18	CASSPPGQPYGYTF	TGTGCCAGCTCACCACCGGGACAGCCCTATGGCTACACCTTC
14	TRBJ2-2	.	many	TRBV7-6	CASEPGSGAGELFF	TGTGCCAGCGAGCCTGGAAGTGGTGCCGGGGAGCTGTTTTTT
12	TRBJ1-5	.	.	TRBV29-1	CSVSDESRPQHF	TGCAGCGTTAGTGATGAGAGCCGCCCCCAGCATTTT
13	TRBJ1-2	.	.	TRBV6-1	CASRTGVNYGYTF	TGTGCCAGCAGGACCGGTGTTAACTATGGCTACACCTTC
14	TRBJ1-2	.	.	TRBV24-1	CATSEGGPGYGYTF	TGTGCCACCAGTGAAGGGGGACCCGGCTATGGCTACACCTTC
17	TRBJ2-1	TRBD1	few	TRBV6-1	CASSEGVGQGSGNEQFF	TGTGCCAGCAGTGAAGGAGTGGGACAGGGGTCGGGGAATGAGCAGTTCTTC
15	TRBJ1-2	.	few	TRBV14	CASSRSASGSYGYTF	TGTGCCAGCAGCCGAAGCGCGTCAGGATCCTATGGCTACACCTTC
15	TRBJ2-7	TRBD2	.	TRBV3-1	CASSQEGSGEDEQYF	TGTGCCAGCAGCCAAGAGGGTAGCGGGGAAGACGAGCAGTACTTC
14	TRBJ2-7	.	.	TRBV5-6	CASSLDLAEYEQYF	TGTGCCAGCAGCTTGGATCTGGCGGAGTACGAGCAGTACTTC
18	TRBJ1-4	TRBD1	many	TRBV4-1	CASSQGGTGPRGNEKLFF	TGCGCCAGCAGCCAAGGTGGGACAGGTCCGAGGGGTAATGAAAAACTGTTTTTT
15	TRBJ2-3	.	many	TRBV7-3	CASSLRGGAIDTQYF	TGTGCCAGCAGCTTAAGGGGGGGGGCAATAGATACGCAGTATTTT
12	TRBJ1-2	.	few	TRBV2	CASRESIYGYTF	TGTGCCAGCAGGGAGTCCATATATGGCTACACCTTC
17	TRBJ1-2	TRBD1	many	TRBV3-1	CASSQDRGQGGHYGYTF	TGTGCCAGCAGCCAAGATCGGGGACAGGGTGGTCACTATGGCTACACCTTC
14	TRBJ1-4	.	many	TRBV5-1	CASSLSATNEKLFF	TGCGCCAGCAGCTTAAGTGCAACTAATGAAAAACTGTTTTTT
16	TRBJ1-3	.	few	TRBV15	CATSRGQTGLGNTIYF	TGTGCCACCAGCAGAGGGCAGACGGGGTTGGGAAACACCATATATTTT
15	TRBJ2-1	.	many	TRBV12-3/TRBV12-4	CASSLADPSYNEQFF	TGTGCCAGCAGTTTAGCGGATCCTTCCTACAATGAGCAGTTCTTC
15	TRBJ1-1	.	.	TRBV6-1	CASLRGRGLSTEASF	TGTGCCAGCCTCCGAGGACGGGGGTTGAGTACTGAAGCTTCCTTT
14	TRBJ2-7	TRBD1	.	TRBV6-2/TRBV6-3	CASRTGGAPYEQYF	TGTGCCAGTAGAACAGGGGGCGCTCCCTACGAGCAGTACTTC
15	TRBJ2-7	.	.	TRBV19	CASSIGQGISYEQYF	TGTGCCAGTAGTATCGGGCAGGGCATCTCCTACGAGCAGTACTTC
16	TRBJ1-5	.	few	TRBV7-9	CASSPYSGGLNQPQHF	TGTGCCAGCAGCCCCTACAGTGGGGGTTTAAATCAGCCCCAGCATTTT
14	TRBJ2-5	.	few	TRBV29-1	CSVDRASARETQYF	TGCAGCGTTGATAGGGCTAGCGCAAGAGAGACCCAGTACTTC